A single sample gave rise to the 4 T cell receptor beta chains below, sequenced in a study of CD8 T cells in ankylosing spondylitis. General observations from the study: In ankylosing spondylitis blood, a motif of 7 to 9 highly homologous TCR beta variants appeared characteristic.

Antigens for these TCRs are unknown. TCRdb fed the 5' RACE reads into MiXCR, producing one record per CDR3 protein. The sample consists of about 390,000 distinct CDR3 sequences, 20% to 25% of them appearing once. The sequenced material came from blood, either unsorted or a sorted T cell fraction (not recorded which). These receptors came from a male donor with ankylosing spondylitis.

The genes are TRBV5-1 and TRBJ1-1; 10 bases are a match to TRBD1. Losses at the gene ends were 3 bases for V and 4 bases for J; bases not matched to a gene: 3. Per the germline V gene, CDR1 is SGHRS and CDR2 is YFSETQ. CDR3 size: 14 residues. Here the CDR3 reads CASSWTGGATEAFF. As DNA, the CDR3 is TGCGCCAGCAGCTGGACAGGGGGAGCCACTGAAGCTTTCTTT.

The chain employs TRBV18 and TRBJ2-5; 7 bases match TRBD2. In germline, CDR1 is KGHSH, CDR2 LQKENI. The CDR3 has 15 residues. V lost 5 bases and J lost 2; bases outside the gene matches: 8. In DNA, the CDR3 is TGTGCCAGCTCAAAGCCTAGCGGAGAACAAGAGACCCAGTACTTC. Its translation is CASSKPSGEQETQYF.

This clonotype was picked up a small number of times. The chain has TRBV7-3 and TRBJ2-1; 11 bases line up with TRBD2. CDR3 length: 16 residues. V was pared by 0 bases and J by 5 bases, with 3 bases of the junction left unmatched. The germline CDR1 and CDR2 sequences are SGHTA and FQGTGA. The CDR3 region is CASSLTGTSGNNEQFF. The CDR3 DNA sequence: TGTGCCAGCAGCTTAACGGGGACTAGCGGTAACAATGAGCAGTTCTTC.

This clonotype was found a few times. This chain links TRBV28 with TRBJ2-3, with D perhaps being TRBD1 or TRBD2 (5 bases each). V lost 5 bases to trimming and J lost 6 bases, with 12 bases between them. The CDR3 covers 13 residues. Germline V gene data show CDR1 as MDHEN and CDR2 as SYDVKM. CDR3 bases: TGTGCCAGCAGTGAGGGACCGGGCGATACGCAGTATTTT. Its translation is CASSEGPGDTQYF.